One sample yielded the 11 T cell receptor beta chains listed below, sequenced in a study of vaccination effects on CD4 cells after COVID-19. This table comes from immunoSEQ multiplex PCR, and its TCRdb copy is limited to in-frame clones, with some not included. In the table there are 63,000 or so clones, 65% to 85% of which are singletons. Expansion of antigen-specific CD4+ T cells with viral peptide pools was carried out by the ViraFEST assay before sequencing. A 10-day culture period preceded the isolation of CD4+ T cells. Sometime from March through December 2020, the person acquired a SARS-CoV-2 infection that PCR confirmed. No antigen has been assigned to these receptors. The input for sequencing was CD4+ T cells from PBMCs cultured with HIV peptides, taken before COVID-19 vaccination. As to subset: HIV-1 Nef peptide pool negative control/reference culture. All receptors derive from a human donor who had a prior SARS-CoV-2 infection.

The rearrangement links TRBV9 to TRBJ2-5, with D possibly matching TRBD2 (6 bases). CDR3 length: 16 amino acids. In germline, CDR1 is SGDLS, CDR2 YYNGEE. Deletions cut 0 bases from V and 4 bases from J, with 16 bases between. The CDR3 nucleotides are TGTGCCAGCAGCGTAGCGACGGGAGAGGAGTTAGAGACCCAGTACTTC. It codes for CASSVATGEELETQYF.

The genes are TRBV5-1 and TRBJ1-2; D unclear. V lost 0 bases and J lost 5, with 8 bases in between. The V gene's germline CDR1 is SGHRS and CDR2 YFSETQ. This CDR3 spans 13 amino acids. The CDR3 sequence: CASSLASSYGYTF. Here the CDR3 DNA reads TGCGCCAGCAGCTTGGCCAGCAGTTATGGCTACACCTTC.

The chain combines TRBV2 with TRBJ2-2, with 12 bases identical to TRBD2. The V segment lost 6 bases and the J segment 6 bases; nucleotides outside the gene matches: 8. The CDR3 consists of 16 residues. Looked up from germline, CDR1 is SNHLY and CDR2 is FYNNEI. Here the CDR3 DNA reads TGTGCCAGCAGCACTAGCGGGAGGCGGGGGGCCGGGGAGCTGTTTTTT. Amino acid sequence: CASSTSGRRGAGELFF.

The CDR3 reads CASSFLASGGSADTQYF. The CDR3 coding sequence is TGTGCCAGCAGCTTCTTGGCTAGCGGGGGTTCGGCAGATACGCAGTATTTT. The chain is built from TRBV7-3 and TRBJ2-3; 10 positions match TRBD2. CDR1 is SGHTA and CDR2 is FQGTGA in the germline V gene. Germline trimming cut 3 bases from V and 4 bases from J; bases unmatched to any gene: 10. The CDR3 has 17 residues.

The genes are TRBV4-1 and TRBJ1-1, with unresolved D. The CDR3 spans 16 residues. Germline lookup yields CDR1 MGHRA and CDR2 YSYEKL. The V end was cut by 5 bases, the J end by 1 base, with 17 bases between. CDR3 amino acids: CASSDIWVAPNTEAFF. CDR3 nucleotides: TGCGCCAGCAGCGATATCTGGGTTGCACCGAACACTGAAGCTTTCTTT.

In this sample, this clone turned up once. This sequence joins TRBV12-3 or TRBV12-4 and TRBJ2-5, with unresolved D. CDR3 length: 11 amino acids. V lost 8 bases and J 5 bases, leaving 9 bases between the germline ends. The CDR3 DNA reads as TGTGCCAGCGGCGCTAGTGAGACCCAGTACTTC. This translates into CASGASETQYF.

The genes are TRBV12-5 and TRBJ2-1; D tentatively fits TRBD1 or TRBD2 (6 bases each). From germline, CDR1 is LGHNT and CDR2 FRNRAP. The CDR3 has 15 amino acids. Trimming left V 6 bases short and J 8 bases short, with 20 bases between. CDR3 nucleotide sequence: TGTGCTAGTGGGGTGACGGGGGCGCGGTCATATGAGCAGTTCTTC. Protein sequence: CASGVTGARSYEQFF.

This clone was found a few times. This chain connects TRBV7-3 to TRBJ1-1; D ambiguous. CDR3 size: 13 residues. Germline V gene sequence: CDR1 SGHTA, CDR2 FQGTGA. V was clipped by 1 base and J by 1 base, with 4 bases between them. The CDR3 spells CASSLNGNTEAFF. The DNA of the CDR3 is TGTGCCAGCAGCTTAAACGGGAACACTGAAGCTTTCTTT. Drawing the rest from reference TRBV7-3 and TRBJ1-1, the complete variable domain is GAGVSQTPSNKVTEKGKYVELRCDPISGHTALYWYRQSLGQGPEFLIYFQGTGAADDSGLPNDRFFAVRPEGSVSTLKIQRTERGDSAVYLCASSLNGNTEAFFGQGTRLTVV.

The V call is TRBV7-2, the J call TRBJ2-5; 8 nucleotides match TRBD2. The germline CDR1 and CDR2 sequences are SGHTA and FQGNSA. V lost 1 base and J lost 9; bases outside the gene matches: 13. The CDR3 extends over 16 amino acids. CDR3 sequence reads: CASSLVFGGGPWSQYF. Here the CDR3 DNA reads TGTGCCAGCAGCTTAGTTTTCGGGGGGGGGCCTTGGTCCCAGTACTTC. The complete variable domain, with remaining parts taken from reference TRBV7-2 and TRBJ2-5, reads GAGVSQSPSNKVTEKGKDVELRCDPISGHTALYWYRQSLGQGLEFLIYFQGNSAPDKSGLPSDRFSAERTGGSVSTLTIQRTQQEDSAVYLCASSLVFGGGPWSQYFGPGTRLLVL.

The chain employs TRBV5-1 and TRBJ1-1, with 9 bases that match TRBD1. V shed 2 bases and J 1 base; nucleotides not matched to a gene: 6. Germline loops: CDR1 SGHRS, CDR2 YFSETQ. The length of the CDR3 is 16 residues. CDR3 sequence reads: CASSLEPGQGNTEAFF. CDR3 sequence (DNA): TGCGCCAGCAGCTTAGAACCGGGACAGGGGAACACTGAAGCTTTCTTT.

This clone appeared once. The chain recombines TRBV5-6 with TRBJ2-1; D could derive from TRBD1 or TRBD2 (5 bases each). Germline V lookup: CDR1 SGHDT, CDR2 YYEEEE. This CDR3 has 17 residues. Trimming took 1 base from V and 6 from J, leaving 20 bases between them. This CDR3 is CASSLWGTGTDPNEQFF. CDR3 coding DNA: TGTGCCAGCAGCTTGTGGGGAACCGGGACCGACCCCAATGAGCAGTTCTTC.